This TCR beta chain was sequenced in a study of memory CD4+ T cells and cytomegalovirus serostatus (dated by TCRdb to 2018 to 2020). General notes on the study: A total of some 33 healthy Belgian adults, of whom 9 were CMV seropositive and roughly 24 were CMV seronegative, were included in the cohort. To replicate a published TCR-based CMV serostatus classifier, the researchers sequenced the CD4+ memory TCRbeta repertoires of a Belgian cohort whose cytomegalovirus serostatus was known.

On the study overall, not on this receptor specifically: For predicting CMV serostatus, the median bootstrapped AUC was about 0.94 using the original framework and about 0.89 using a US-trained random forest. The results were interpreted as suggesting that the CMV-associated TCR signature is largely present in the CD4+ memory repertoire. Only CD4+CD45RO+ memory cells were sequenced, in contrast to the original study, in which naive and memory CD4+ and CD8+ populations were covered. Among the roughly 160 previously reported CMV-associated TCRbeta sequences, some 62 showed up in the CD4+ memory repertoires, with each one found in between one and five individuals. On the Belgian cohort, the classifier built on the original framework reached a median bootstrapped AUC of approximately 0.94, with a 95% CI of 0.76-1.00.

Genomic DNA was extracted from sorted cells with the Quick-DNA Microprep Kit. TCRbeta DNA was amplified with the immunoSEQ hsTCRbeta kit following the manufacturer's protocol. An Illumina MiSeq instrument was used to sequence the TCRbeta libraries. As for the original processing: After out-of-frame sequences were removed, 2,204,828 distinct TCRbeta sequences remained, averaging around 61,000 per individual. Two values were used to score each individual: the count of roughly 150 previously reported CMV-associated TCRbeta sequences and the total count of productive distinct TCRbeta sequences. A beta-binomial model was reimplemented in Python, and random forests from scikit-learn, run with default parameters, were trained on data from the US cohort. Classifier performance on the Belgian cohort was summarized as median AUC with percentile confidence intervals over 10,000 bootstrap iterations. TCRdb stores this immuneACCESS table with in-frame sequences only. Part of the clones is absent; in the studies checked, under half of the shortfall reflects unresolved V genes, and no reason is known for the rest. D and trimming come from the DNA, and the V and J calls and clone size come from that table. This sample gives approximately 50,000 clones in total; around 80% of them show up just once. More than 0.65% of the sample goes to the ten largest clones.

Single viable CD3+CD4+CD8-CD45RO+ cells were sorted as memory CD4+ T cells on a FACSAria II. CMV serostatus was assessed using a Roche Elecsys assay, by which serum IgG against CMV pp150, pp28, p38 and p52 was detected. Following thawing, total CD4+ T cells were enriched through positive selection using CD4 magnetic microbeads. Samples originated from another study that specifically interrogated the CD4+ T cell memory repertoire. Peripheral blood mononuclear cells were isolated and cryopreserved following standard operating procedures; serum was stored at -80 °C. CD3-PerCP (BW264/56), CD4-APC (RPA-T4), CD45RO-PE (UCHT1) and CD8-Pacific Orange (3B5) antibodies were used for staining, and non-viable cells were excluded with Sytox blue. Notes on this clone: It has no known antigen specificity. Base-call qualities are not available, and no considerably larger clone is one nucleotide away.

Material for sequencing was memory CD4+ T cells from blood. The clonotype was recovered from an adult in good health and CMV-seronegative.

In nucleotides, the sequence is TGCGCCAGCAGCGGGACAGGGGGATTGGGGACTGAAGCTTTCTTT. Its protein is CASSGTGGLGTEAFF. This receptor chain uses TRBV5-1 and TRBJ1-1; 11 central bases correspond to TRBD1. V is cut back by 4 bases and J by 5 bases, with 7 bases in the junction unmatched. CDR3 length: 15 amino acids, cysteine to phenylalanine. Only the CDR3 region is kept as DNA, spanning 45 bases read in frame from base 1. CDR1 and CDR2 (SGHRS, YFSETQ) derive from the germline V gene.